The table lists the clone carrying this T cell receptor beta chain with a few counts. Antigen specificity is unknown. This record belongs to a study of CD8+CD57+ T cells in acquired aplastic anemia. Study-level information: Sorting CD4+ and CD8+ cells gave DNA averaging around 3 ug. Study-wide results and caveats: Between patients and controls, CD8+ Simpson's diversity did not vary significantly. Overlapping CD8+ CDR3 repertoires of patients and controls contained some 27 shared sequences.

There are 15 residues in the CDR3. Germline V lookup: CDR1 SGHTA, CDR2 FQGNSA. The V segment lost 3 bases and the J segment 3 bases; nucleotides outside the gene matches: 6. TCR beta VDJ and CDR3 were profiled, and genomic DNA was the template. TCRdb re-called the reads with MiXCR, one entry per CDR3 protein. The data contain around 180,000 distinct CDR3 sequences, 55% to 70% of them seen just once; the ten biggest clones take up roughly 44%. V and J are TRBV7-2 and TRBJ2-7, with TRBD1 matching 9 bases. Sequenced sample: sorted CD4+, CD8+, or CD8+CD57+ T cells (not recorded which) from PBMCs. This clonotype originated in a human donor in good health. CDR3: CASSFRRDRDYEQYF. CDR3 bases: TGTGCCAGCAGCTTCCGACGGGACAGGGACTACGAGCAGTACTTC. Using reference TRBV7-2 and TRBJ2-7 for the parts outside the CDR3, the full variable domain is GAGVSQSPSNKVTEKGKDVELRCDPISGHTALYWYRQSLGQGLEFLIYFQGNSAPDKSGLPSDRFSAERTGGSVSTLTIQRTQQEDSAVYLCASSFRRDRDYEQYFGPGTRLTVT.